This entry lists 15 T cell receptor beta chains sequenced from one sample in a study of OX40 agonist ivuxolimab in advanced cancers. TCRdb's table, derived via immunoSEQ multiplex PCR, lists solely in-frame clones and lacks some. The table shows over 50,000 clones, with about four fifths occurring only once. The starting material was CD4+ or CD8+ T cells sorted from blood, obtained in a trial of the OX40 agonist ivuxolimab. Receptor source: an adult with an advanced solid tumor such as melanoma, head and neck, liver or kidney cancer.

This clone has only a few counts. V and J are TRBV28 and TRBJ1-5; 9 nucleotides match TRBD1. V gave up 5 bases and J gave up 6 bases; unmatched junction bases: 5. This CDR3 comprises 14 residues. CDR1 MDHEN and CDR2 SYDVKM come from the germline V gene. The CDR3 sequence: CASSHGTGRQPQHF. CDR3 DNA: TGTGCCAGCAGTCATGGGACAGGGCGTCAGCCCCAGCATTTT. The full variable domain, in which reference TRBV28 and TRBJ1-5 provide the parts outside the CDR3, is DVKVTQSSRYLVKRTGEKVFLECVQDMDHENMFWYRQDPGLGLRLIYFSYDVKMKEKGDIPEGYSVSREKKERFSLILESASTNQTSMYLCASSHGTGRQPQHFGDGTRLSIL.

The chain uses TRBV10-2 and TRBJ2-1, with D perhaps TRBD2 (5 bases). The CDR3 is made up of 15 amino acids. Looked up from germline, CDR1 is WSHSY and CDR2 is SAAADI. The germline V and J ends were trimmed by 10 bases and 8 bases, with 24 bases remaining between them. Here the CDR3 reads CATRLRGTTPDEQFF. In nucleotides, the CDR3 is TGCGCCACCCGCCTTCGGGGAACCACCCCGGATGAGCAGTTCTTC.

The V and J genes are TRBV6-5 and TRBJ1-4, with 10 bases aligning to TRBD1. From germline, CDR1 is MNHEY and CDR2 SVGAGI. Trimming removed 6 bases from V and 5 bases from J; junction bases left unmatched: 3. The length of the CDR3 is 14 residues. The CDR3 is CASSWDRGNEKLFF. The CDR3 DNA reads TGTGCCAGCAGCTGGGACAGGGGCAATGAAAAACTGTTTTTT.

The chain combines TRBV15 with TRBJ2-7; no clear D gene. This CDR3 is 16 amino acids long. V shed 0 bases and J shed 6 bases, with 18 bases lying between them. Germline CDR1 reads LNHNV; CDR2 reads YYDKDF (reference sequence). This CDR3 reads CATSRDQPGLHSEQYF. In nucleotides, the CDR3 is TGTGCCACCAGCAGAGATCAACCGGGCCTCCACTCCGAGCAGTACTTC. Filled out from reference TRBV15 and TRBJ2-7, the complete variable domain reads DAMVIQNPRYQVTQFGKPVTLSCSQTLNHNVMYWYQQKSSQAPKLLFHYYDKDFNNEADTPDNFQSRRPNTSFCFLDIRSPGLGDTAMYLCATSRDQPGLHSEQYFGPGTRLTVT.

The V gene is TRBV25-1, the J gene TRBJ1-1, with D perhaps matching TRBD1 (6 bases). The CDR3 is 13 residues long. The ends were cut back, 7 bases at V and 10 bases at J, with 19 bases in the middle. The germline gives CDR1 MGHDK, CDR2 SYGVNS. The CDR3 reads CASKDRTGARAFF. DNA for the CDR3: TGTGCCAGCAAGGACCGAACGGGGGCTCGAGCTTTCTTT. Looking up the rest from reference TRBV25-1 and TRBJ1-1 gives the full variable domain: EADIYQTPRYLVIGTGKKITLECSQTMGHDKMYWYQQDPGMELHLIHYSYGVNSTEKGDLSSESTVSRIRTEHFPLTLESARPSHTSQYLCASKDRTGARAFFGQGTRLTVV.

V and J are TRBV7-9 and TRBJ1-2; D is ambiguous. V gave up 4 bases and J gave up 5 bases, with 5 bases separating them. CDR3 length: 11 residues. Per the germline V gene, CDR1 is SEHNR and CDR2 is FQNEAQ (reference sequence). The chain's CDR3 is CASSSRYGYTF. The CDR3 region has the DNA TGTGCCAGCAGCTCCAGATATGGCTACACCTTC.

The chain carries TRBV4-2 and TRBJ2-3; the match to TRBD2 covers 10 bases. Unmatched junction bases numbered 5, after V lost 6 bases and J lost 2 bases. CDR3 length equals 15 residues. The germline gives CDR1 LGHNA, CDR2 YNFKEQ. The CDR3 nucleotides read TGTGCCAGCAGTACTAGCGGGGAGTACACAGATACGCAGTATTTT. Its protein product is CASSTSGEYTDTQYF.

In DNA, the CDR3 is TGTGCCAGCTCACTCTTGACAGGGGTCGGAGATACGCAGTATTTT. Protein: CASSLLTGVGDTQYF. This chain uses TRBV18 with TRBJ2-3; 8 bases agree with TRBD1. The CDR3 runs 15 residues. With V trimmed by 4 bases and J by 5 bases, 8 bases remained unmatched. In germline, CDR1 is KGHSH, CDR2 LQKENI.

This chain links TRBV18 with TRBJ2-7; 7 positions agree with TRBD1. Trimming at V came to 6 bases and at J to 2 bases, leaving 7 bases not matched to a gene. This CDR3 is built from 14 residues. CDR1 and CDR2 from the germline V gene are KGHSH and LQKENI. The CDR3 DNA reads as TGTGCCAGCTCCCCTAGGACAGGTCCCTACGAGCAGTACTTC. Protein: CASSPRTGPYEQYF.

The chain couples TRBV7-2 to TRBJ2-7; 10 positions match TRBD2. The CDR3 runs to 15 residues. The germline V gene has CDR1 SGHTA and CDR2 FQGNSA. Unmatched junction bases numbered 9, after V lost 6 bases and J lost 4 bases. CDR3 sequence: CASSRTSGDQYEQYF. The CDR3 region has the DNA TGTGCCAGCAGTCGGACTAGCGGAGATCAGTACGAGCAGTACTTC. The variable domain in full, with the rest retrieved from reference TRBV7-2 and TRBJ2-7, is GAGVSQSPSNKVTEKGKDVELRCDPISGHTALYWYRQSLGQGLEFLIYFQGNSAPDKSGLPSDRFSAERTGGSVSTLTIQRTQQEDSAVYLCASSRTSGDQYEQYFGPGTRLTVT.

V gene TRBV7-8 combines with J gene TRBJ2-3, with 14 nucleotides matching TRBD2. Trimming cost V 5 bases and J 0 bases; bases outside gene matches: 7. The CDR3 spans 18 residues. Germline V gives CDR1 SGHVS, CDR2 FQNEAQ. The DNA for the CDR3 is TGTGCCAGCAGCAAGACTAGCGGGAGGGTTACTAGCACAGATACGCAGTATTTT. Encoded protein: CASSKTSGRVTSTDTQYF.

This clone was counted between two and nine times. The rearrangement links TRBV30 to TRBJ1-1; possibly TRBD1 for D (5 bases). V lost 2 bases, J lost 4 bases, and 14 bases lay in between. Germline CDR1 and CDR2: GTSNPN and SVGIG (reference sequence). The CDR3 extends over 14 amino acids. The CDR3 sequence is CAWSYLTGGTEAFF. In nucleotides, the CDR3 is TGTGCCTGGAGTTATTTAACGGGGGGCACTGAAGCTTTCTTT.

The V and J genes are TRBV5-1 and TRBJ2-1; D is ambiguous. The ends were cut back, 0 bases at V and 0 bases at J, with 7 bases in the middle. Germline-derived CDR1 and CDR2 are SGHRS and YFSETQ. CDR3 length equals 15 residues. DNA for the CDR3: TGCGCCAGCAGCTTGGTAGCTTCCTCCTACAATGAGCAGTTCTTC. Translating gives CASSLVASSYNEQFF.

V is TRBV14 and J is TRBJ2-1, with D uncertain. V was pared by 4 bases and J by 4 bases, with 17 bases between. The germline CDR1 and CDR2 sequences are SGHDN and FVKESK. CDR3 length equals 16 residues. CDR3 DNA sequence: TGTGCCAGCAGCCGACCACCTGGCCGGGTATACAATGAGCAGTTCTTC. Its translation is CASSRPPGRVYNEQFF.

The chain joins TRBV7-2 to TRBJ2-2; TRBD2 agrees at 12 bases. This CDR3 is built from 16 residues. Germline lookup yields CDR1 SGHTA and CDR2 FQGNSA. Germline trimming cut 5 bases from V and 6 bases from J; bases unmatched to any gene: 7. Here the CDR3 reads CASSQVGTSGSGELFF. CDR3 in DNA: TGTGCCAGCAGCCAAGTCGGGACTAGCGGGTCCGGGGAGCTGTTTTTT.